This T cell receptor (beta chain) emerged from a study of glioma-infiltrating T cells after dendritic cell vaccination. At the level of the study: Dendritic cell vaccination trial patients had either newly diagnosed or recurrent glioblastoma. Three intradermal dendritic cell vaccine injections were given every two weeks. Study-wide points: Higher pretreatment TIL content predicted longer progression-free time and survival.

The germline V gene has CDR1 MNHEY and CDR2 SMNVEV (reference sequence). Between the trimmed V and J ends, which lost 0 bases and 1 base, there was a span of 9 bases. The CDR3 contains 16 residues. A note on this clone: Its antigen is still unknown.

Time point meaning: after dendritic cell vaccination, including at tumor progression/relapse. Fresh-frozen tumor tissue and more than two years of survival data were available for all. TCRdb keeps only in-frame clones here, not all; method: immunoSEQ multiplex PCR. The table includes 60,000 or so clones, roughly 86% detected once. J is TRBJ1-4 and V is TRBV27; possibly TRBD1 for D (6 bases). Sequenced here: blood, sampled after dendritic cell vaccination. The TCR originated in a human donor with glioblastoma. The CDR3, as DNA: TGTGCCAGCAGTTTATCCCCCAGGGGAACTAATGAAAAACTGTTTTTT. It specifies CASSLSPRGTNEKLFF.